This TCR beta chain was found in a study of T cell repertoires in cytomegalovirus infection. Overall study: The authors used CMV epitopes that were HLA-C-restricted (recently identified) and HLA-B-restricted (well studied). Public TCR beta signatures were indicative of both CMV infection and a matching HLA type.

TCRdb itself ran the reads through MiXCR, one entry per CDR3 protein. The sample has 160,000 or so distinct CDR3 sequences, about a fifth seen once. Study-wide findings and caveats: Pooled public TCR beta family frequency picked out CMV carriers with the relevant HLA. CMV-specific HLA-C-restricted TCR beta clonotypes dominated the ex vivo response.

Trimming at V came to 2 bases and at J to 5 bases, leaving 7 bases not matched to a gene. This CDR3 contains 16 residues. Germline CDR1 is MNHEY and CDR2 is SVGEGT. This clonotype has more than one count but fewer than ten. Its specificity is unknown. Sample: CD8+ T cells from cultured PBMCs, taken from culture after CMV antigen stimulation. This sequence joins TRBV6-2 or TRBV6-3 and TRBJ2-7; 12 bases agree with TRBD2. The sequence derives from a human donor in good health (CMV status not recorded). Some clones in this sample may be carry-over from other donors' samples. The CDR3 sequence is CASSYELAGGRHEQYF. CDR3 DNA sequence: TGTGCCAGCAGTTACGAACTAGCGGGGGGCCGTCACGAGCAGTACTTC.